This T cell receptor (beta chain) was found in a study of beta chain features in type 1 diabetes. Study-wide findings and caveats: The influence of HLA type on TCRB rearrangement stayed undetermined. Moderately but significantly shorter TCRB CDR3s were found in Type 1 diabetes patients in all four CD4+ subsets. Among patients, naive, central memory and Treg TCRB repertoires appeared more similar than among healthy donors.

Trimming took 6 bases from V and 3 from J; bases not matched to a gene: 11. The CDR3 has 16 amino acids. Germline values: CDR1 SGHVS, CDR2 FQNEAQ. Expressed TCRB transcripts were sequenced because the isolated RNA had all been reverse transcribed beforehand. About 3.57 million reads per sample on average were obtained from naive, central memory and regulatory T cell samples. Repertoires were generated with immunoSEQ multiplex PCR, while TCRdb's copy carries only in-frame clones and drops some. The table shows about 740,000 clones, with over 10% occurring only once. This clone has just a few counts. The antigen remains unidentified.

The sample was naive CD4+ T cells from blood. This sequence joins TRBV7-8 and TRBJ1-5; 7 bases line up with TRBD1. This receptor was obtained from a man aged 18 to 30 with type 1 diabetes. The CDR3 nucleotides read TGTGCCAGCAGTCTAACACAGGGGTTAGACAATCAGCCCCAGCATTTT. As protein: CASSLTQGLDNQPQHF.